This entry features one T cell receptor beta chain sequence. The antigen remains unidentified. This sample was taken from a study of cytomegalovirus exposure and HLA in healthy donors. Study-wide results and limits: Researchers reported in a later analysis that a missense DCLRE1C variant was tied to TCR beta V- and J-gene trimming.

The primer mix had 60 Vbeta and 13 Jbeta primers. Repertoires were generated with immunoSEQ multiplex PCR, while TCRdb's copy carries only in-frame clones and drops some. The sample carries approximately 74,000 clones, about 80% recorded once. The sequence was obtained from a woman between 40 and 55 years old in good health and CMV-seronegative. Input material: PBMCs.

Written as DNA, the CDR3 is TGTGCCAGCAGTGGGGTAGCGGGGGGGCACAATGAGCAGTTCTTC. It is translated as CASSGVAGGHNEQFF. This chain connects TRBV2 to TRBJ2-1; 11 bases match TRBD2. Per the germline V gene, CDR1 is SNHLY and CDR2 is FYNNEI. The CDR3 has 15 residues. V shed 4 bases, J shed 5 bases, and the junction held 4 bases outside the gene matches.